This entry lists 9 T cell receptor beta chains sequenced from one sample in a study of T cells in Graves' hyperthyroidism and ophthalmopathy. Amplification targeted TCR beta CDR3 regions from RNA transcripts. RT-PCR in the first round (using the HTBI primer set) targeted the TCR CDR3. In TCRdb, the multiplex PCR reads were re-called with MiXCR into one record per CDR3 protein. The sample lists approximately 520,000 distinct CDR3 sequences, approximately 25% occurring once. Sequenced material: blood. These receptors were obtained from a young woman with Graves' ophthalmopathy.

This clonotype has a count of ten or more. A read error may explain this, as a much larger clone is one base away. The rearrangement joins TRBV2 to TRBJ1-2; D is ambiguous. The germline CDR1 and CDR2 sequences are SNHLY and FYNNEI. Trimming removed 3 bases at V and 4 bases at J, with 3 bases between. CDR3 length: 11 residues. The CDR3 DNA follows: TGTGCCAGCAGTGATGCCTATGGCTACACCTTC. It specifies CASSDAYGYTF.

This clonotype was seen a handful of times. The gene calls are TRBV6-1 and TRBJ1-1; a weak D match, TRBD1 (5 bases). Trimming removed 7 bases from V and 5 bases from J, with 17 bases in between. Germline CDR1 and CDR2: MNHNS and SASEGT. The CDR3 sequence is 14 residues long. CDR3 loop: CASILHRGGTEAFF. The DNA of the CDR3 is TGTGCCAGCATTCTACACCGGGGGGGAACTGAAGCTTTCTTT.

The chain has TRBV29-1 and TRBJ1-2; tentatively, D is TRBD1 (5 bases). Germline V gene lookup returns CDR1 SQVTM and CDR2 ANQGSEA. The CDR3 contains 18 residues. Trimming shortened V by 0 bases and J by 4 bases, and 24 bases separated the two germline ends. DNA for the CDR3: TGCAGCGTTGAAGACCTACGCCTGGGCGCAGGGTTGTCCTATGGCTACACCTTC. It specifies CSVEDLRLGAGLSYGYTF.

This clonotype was counted at least ten times. The chain is built from TRBV2 and TRBJ1-2, with TRBD1 matching over 9 bases. Per the germline V gene, CDR1 is SNHLY and CDR2 is FYNNEI. This CDR3 is built from 15 residues. Losses at the gene ends were 6 bases for V and 6 bases for J; bases not matched to a gene: 11. In nucleotides, the CDR3 is TGTGCCAGCAGATTTTGGGGGACAGGGACCCATGGCTACACCTTC. Encoded protein: CASRFWGTGTHGYTF.

This clonotype has only one observation. The gene calls are TRBV6-1 and TRBJ1-1; 10 positions match TRBD1. The CDR3 runs to 16 residues. Germline lookup yields CDR1 MNHNS and CDR2 SASEGT. V lost 5 bases, J lost 7 bases, and 13 bases stayed unmatched. Here the CDR3 DNA reads TGTGCCAGCAGTCCCGAGGGGACAGGGGCCTCGGGTGAAGCTTTCTTT. Amino acids: CASSPEGTGASGEAFF.

This chain uses TRBV29-1 with TRBJ2-2; 11 bases align to TRBD2. The germline V gene encodes CDR1 SQVTM and CDR2 ANQGSEA. The CDR3 totals 16 residues. The J segment lost 1 base and the V segment lost 3 bases, leaving 4 bases of the junction unmatched. CDR3 sequence (DNA): TGCAGCGTTGAGGGGCTAGCGGGGGGGAACACCGGGGAGCTGTTTTTT. Encoded protein: CSVEGLAGGNTGELFF.

The table lists this clonotype with many counts. The chain joins TRBV15 to TRBJ1-1, with TRBD1 as a possible D gene (6 bases). In germline, CDR1 is LNHNV, CDR2 YYDKDF (reference sequence). V shed 0 bases and J shed 7 bases, with 18 bases lying between them. This CDR3 comprises 16 residues. In nucleotides, the CDR3 is TGTGCCACCAGCAGAGACGGGGGGCGCGGGATTAGTGAAGCTTTCTTT. It yields the protein CATSRDGGRGISEAFF.

The table lists this clonotype with many counts. The V and J genes are TRBV15 and TRBJ2-5, with TRBD2 matching over 8 bases. CDR1 is LNHNV, CDR2 YYDKDF, per germline (reference sequence). The CDR3 runs to 14 residues. The J segment lost 2 bases and the V segment lost 1 base, leaving 0 bases of the junction unmatched. This chain's CDR3 is CATSRVAGQETQYF. The CDR3 nucleotides read TGTGCCACCAGCAGAGTAGCGGGGCAAGAGACCCAGTACTTC. The full variable domain, with the rest looked up from reference TRBV15 and TRBJ2-5, is DAMVIQNPRYQVTQFGKPVTLSCSQTLNHNVMYWYQQKSSQAPKLLFHYYDKDFNNEADTPDNFQSRRPNTSFCFLDIRSPGLGDTAMYLCATSRVAGQETQYFGPGTRLLVL.

This clonotype was seen many times. The rearrangement uses TRBV7-9 and TRBJ1-1; TRBD1 matches at 12 bases. The CDR3 contains 15 residues. CDR1 and CDR2 from the germline V gene are SEHNR and FQNEAQ (reference sequence). V was clipped by 5 bases and J by 1 base; unmatched bases: 2. DNA for the CDR3: TGTGCCAGCAGCCAGGGACAGGGGGCGAACACTGAAGCTTTCTTT. It specifies CASSQGQGANTEAFF.